This is a list of T cell receptor beta chains from one sample in a study of blood T cell repertoires in COVID-19. Clones were read by immunoSEQ multiplex PCR, and TCRdb kept only the in-frame ones, dropping some. The data hold a few hundred thousand clones, with more than 75% observed a single time. The specimen sequenced was PBMCs or T cells enriched from blood (not recorded which). These receptors all come from a woman aged 45-59 years who had been exposed to COVID-19. Each CDR3 is given with its conserved first and last residue. A D gene is named only where the DNA matches it firmly. Clone size is shown for a subset of rows, as once, few, many or a class of expanded clone.

V	size	J	D	CDR3	DNA
TRBV6-6	once	TRBJ1-4	TRBD1	CASRTTQGGNEKLFF	TGTGCCAGCAGGACGACGCAGGGGGGTAATGAAAAACTGTTTTTT
TRBV11-2	-	TRBJ2-7	TRBD1	CASSLQSWDREYF	TGTGCCAGCAGCTTACAGAGCTGGGACAGGGAGTACTTC
TRBV12-5	-	TRBJ1-1	-	CASGLVHSGLSTEAFF	TGTGCTAGTGGTTTGGTACACTCGGGGTTAAGCACTGAAGCTTTCTTT
TRBV7-8	-	TRBJ1-2	TRBD1	CASSPDDRAYGYTF	TGTGCCAGCAGCCCGGACGACAGGGCCTATGGCTACACCTTC
TRBV19	few	TRBJ2-1	TRBD2	CASSILITSGGFNEQFF	TGTGCCAGTAGTATTCTCATTACTAGCGGGGGGTTCAATGAGCAGTTCTTC
TRBV7-9	-	TRBJ2-3	TRBD1	CASSRWTGFTDTQYF	TGTGCCAGCAGCCGCTGGACAGGGTTCACAGATACGCAGTATTTT
TRBV6-5	-	TRBJ1-1	-	CASRRYAANTEAFF	TGTGCCAGCAGGAGGTATGCCGCGAACACTGAAGCTTTCTTT
TRBV28	-	TRBJ1-2	TRBD1	CASLPRGQFYGYTF	TGTGCCAGCCTCCCCCGGGGACAGTTCTATGGCTACACCTTC
TRBV5-4	once	TRBJ2-1	-	CASSFWQTYNEQFF	TGTGCCAGCAGCTTCTGGCAGACCTACAATGAGCAGTTCTTC
TRBV27	-	TRBJ1-1	-	CASSLTGNTEAFF	TGTGCCAGCAGTTTGACAGGGAACACTGAAGCTTTCTTT
TRBV10-2	-	TRBJ2-2	-	CASSPVQMNTGELFF	TGCGCCAGCAGTCCAGTACAGATGAACACCGGGGAGCTGTTTTTT
TRBV5-1	few	TRBJ1-2	TRBD1	CASTHSGQGAGNYGYTF	TGCGCCAGCACCCACTCCGGACAGGGGGCCGGTAACTATGGCTACACCTTC
TRBV12-3/TRBV12-4	-	TRBJ1-2	-	CASSLGSYGYTF	TGTGCCAGCAGCCTAGGCAGCTATGGCTACACCTTC
TRBV5-1	-	TRBJ2-7	-	CASSLGLTGYEQYF	TGCGCCAGCAGCTTGGGGCTGACGGGCTACGAGCAGTACTTC
TRBV5-1	-	TRBJ2-7	TRBD1	CASSNLGTGGLGYEQYF	TGCGCCAGCAGCAACCTAGGGACAGGGGGCCTCGGATACGAGCAGTACTTC
TRBV28	-	TRBJ2-5	TRBD2	CASRQQSREAQYF	TGTGCCAGCAGGCAGCAGTCCCGGGAGGCCCAGTACTTC
TRBV6-9	-	TRBJ2-2	-	CASSYSRGGDTGELFF	TGTGCCAGCAGTTATTCCCGCGGGGGCGACACCGGGGAGCTGTTTTTT
TRBV7-9	-	TRBJ2-5	-	CASSLVGVRETQYF	TGTGCCAGCAGCTTAGTCGGGGTTAGGGAGACCCAGTACTTC
TRBV30	few	TRBJ1-3	-	CASDTGSGNTIYF	TGTGCCTCCGACACCGGCTCTGGAAACACCATATATTTT
TRBV5-5	-	TRBJ1-1	-	CASRLGGNTEAFF	TGTGCCAGCAGATTAGGGGGGAACACTGAAGCTTTCTTT
TRBV4-3	-	TRBJ1-2	TRBD1	CASSHPGTGYGYTF	TGCGCCAGCAGCCATCCAGGGACAGGCTATGGCTACACCTTC
TRBV3-1/TRBV3-2	-	TRBJ1-3	TRBD1	CASRRDSSGNTIYF	TGTGCCAGCAGGCGGGACAGCTCTGGAAACACCATATATTTT
TRBV14	-	TRBJ1-2	TRBD1	CASSHLYRGPYSSYGYTF	TGTGCCAGCAGCCACTTATACAGGGGCCCTTACTCAAGCTATGGCTACACCTTC
TRBV4-1	-	TRBJ1-2	-	CASSQDPGDVYGYTF	TGCGCCAGCAGCCAAGATCCGGGGGATGTCTATGGCTACACCTTC
TRBV7-9	-	TRBJ1-1	-	CASSSLGGEAFF	TGTGCCAGCAGTTCTTTGGGGGGAGAAGCTTTCTTT
TRBV28	-	TRBJ2-7	TRBD1	CASSQGQVPYEQYF	TGTGCCAGCAGTCAGGGACAGGTCCCCTACGAGCAGTACTTC
TRBV12-3/TRBV12-4	-	TRBJ2-1	-	CASSLGRGREQFF	TGTGCCAGCAGTTTAGGGAGGGGCCGTGAGCAGTTCTTC
TRBV10-3	-	TRBJ1-2	-	CATRGRGYTF	TGTGCCACGCGGGGACGTGGCTACACCTTC
TRBV27	-	TRBJ1-2	-	CASAGAAGGYTF	TGTGCCAGCGCGGGGGCGGCGGGGGGCTACACCTTC